These T cell receptor beta chains were read from a single sample in a study of blood T cell repertoires in COVID-19. Assay used: immunoSEQ multiplex PCR; TCRdb lists only in-frame clones, some missing. The repertoire holds about 230,000 clones, with more than 70% as singletons. Sample: peripheral blood. The receptors here all came from a woman between 55 and 75 years old with acute or convalescent COVID-19. The CDR3 runs from the conserved cysteine through the conserved F or W. Fields, in order: J gene, D gene, clone size, V gene, CDR3 protein, CDR3 DNA. A D gene is named only where the DNA matches it firmly. Not every row has a clone size; where given, it reads once, few, many or a size class.

>TRBJ2-3|TRBD2|-|TRBV4-2
CASSHVTPLTSGGTDTQYF
TGTGCCAGCAGCCACGTAACACCTTTGACTAGCGGGGGTACAGATACGCAGTATTTT
>TRBJ1-4|-|-|TRBV19
CASSFRGFRATNEKLFF
TGTGCCAGTAGTTTCAGGGGTTTCCGAGCGACTAATGAAAAACTGTTTTTT
>TRBJ1-5|TRBD1|-|TRBV12-5
CASGSTGGAGNQPQHF
TGTGCTAGTGGGTCGACAGGGGGCGCGGGCAATCAGCCCCAGCATTTT
>TRBJ1-5|TRBD1|-|TRBV18
CASSELQGSNQPQHF
TGTGCCAGCTCAGAACTACAGGGGAGCAATCAGCCCCAGCATTTT
>TRBJ1-4|TRBD1|-|TRBV7-2
CASSRDRTATNEKLFF
TGTGCCAGCAGCCGGGACAGAACAGCAACTAATGAAAAACTGTTTTTT
>TRBJ1-2|TRBD1|-|TRBV6-5
CATLTGGWTGYTF
TGTGCCACCCTGACAGGGGGATGGACCGGCTACACCTTC
>TRBJ1-4|-|-|TRBV15
CATAYRATNEKLFF
TGTGCCACAGCATACAGGGCAACTAATGAAAAACTGTTTTTT
>TRBJ2-3|TRBD2|-|TRBV30
CAWTSGQGIGTDTQYF
TGTGCCTGGACTAGCGGGCAGGGGATAGGCACAGATACGCAGTATTTT
>TRBJ2-1|TRBD2|-|TRBV9
CASSILTSGAAGEQFF
TGTGCCAGCAGCATCCTGACTAGCGGGGCCGCTGGTGAGCAGTTCTTC
>TRBJ1-4|-|-|TRBV19
CASSIEGQGVEKLFF
TGTGCCAGTAGTATAGAAGGCCAGGGCGTTGAAAAACTGTTTTTT
>TRBJ1-2|TRBD1|few|TRBV29-1
CSAHRQGLYGYTF
TGCAGCGCCCACCGACAGGGTCTCTATGGCTACACCTTC
>TRBJ2-3|TRBD1|-|TRBV5-1
CASSLFRQGPSTDTQYF
TGCGCCAGCAGCTTATTCCGACAGGGACCTAGCACAGATACGCAGTATTTT
>TRBJ2-3|TRBD2|-|TRBV18
CASSPETSGTDTQYF
TGTGCCAGCTCACCCGAGACTAGCGGCACAGATACGCAGTATTTT
>TRBJ1-1|-|-|TRBV10-3
CASKGGNMNTEAFF
TGTGCCTCCAAGGGCGGGAACATGAACACTGAAGCTTTCTTT
>TRBJ1-1|-|-|TRBV7-9
CASSLDGWGNLNTEAFF
TGTGCCAGCAGCTTAGATGGTTGGGGCAACTTGAACACTGAAGCTTTCTTT
>TRBJ1-4|-|-|TRBV3-1/TRBV3-2
CASSRHGRNEKLFF
TGTGCCAGCAGCCGACACGGCCGAAATGAAAAACTGTTTTTT
>TRBJ1-6|-|-|TRBV2
CASSREQNSPLHF
TGTGCCAGCAGTCGGGAACAGAATTCACCCCTCCACTTT
>TRBJ2-7|TRBD2|-|TRBV11-2
CASSAGLSYEQYF
TGTGCCAGCAGCGCGGGACTATCCTACGAGCAGTACTTC
>TRBJ2-7|-|-|TRBV6-5
CASSYSATALTYEQYF
TGTGCCAGCAGTTACTCGGCCACCGCCTTAACCTACGAGCAGTACTTC
>TRBJ1-4|-|-|TRBV2
CASTQVTNEKLFF
TGTGCCAGCACACAGGTGACTAATGAAAAACTGTTTTTT
>TRBJ1-1|-|-|TRBV3-1/TRBV3-2
CASSQGYQGEAFF
TGTGCCAGCAGCCAAGGGTACCAGGGAGAAGCTTTCTTT
>TRBJ1-2|TRBD1|-|TRBV7-6
CASSSRGQGANYGYTF
TGTGCCAGCAGCTCAAGAGGACAGGGCGCCAACTATGGCTACACCTTC
>TRBJ2-1|TRBD2|once|TRBV5-1
CASSPTSGRGFGQFF
TGCGCCAGCAGCCCGACTAGCGGGAGGGGATTTGGGCAGTTCTTC